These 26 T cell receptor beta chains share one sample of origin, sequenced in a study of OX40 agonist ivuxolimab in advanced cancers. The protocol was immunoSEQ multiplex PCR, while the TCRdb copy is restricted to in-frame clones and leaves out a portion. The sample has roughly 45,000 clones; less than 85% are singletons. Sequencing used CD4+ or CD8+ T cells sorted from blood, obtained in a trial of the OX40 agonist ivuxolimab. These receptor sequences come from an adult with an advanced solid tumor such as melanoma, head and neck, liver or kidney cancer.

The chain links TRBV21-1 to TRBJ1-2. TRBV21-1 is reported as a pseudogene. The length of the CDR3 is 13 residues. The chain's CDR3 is CASSPGLTYGYTF. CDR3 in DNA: TGTGCCAGCAGCCCCGGGCTTACCTATGGCTACACCTTC.

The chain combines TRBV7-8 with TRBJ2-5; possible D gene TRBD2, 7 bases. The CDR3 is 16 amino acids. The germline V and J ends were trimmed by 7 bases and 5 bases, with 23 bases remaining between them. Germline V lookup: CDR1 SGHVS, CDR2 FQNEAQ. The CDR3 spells CASTPEGGPAVETQYF. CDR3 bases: TGTGCCAGCACCCCAGAGGGGGGGCCCGCGGTGGAGACCCAGTACTTC.

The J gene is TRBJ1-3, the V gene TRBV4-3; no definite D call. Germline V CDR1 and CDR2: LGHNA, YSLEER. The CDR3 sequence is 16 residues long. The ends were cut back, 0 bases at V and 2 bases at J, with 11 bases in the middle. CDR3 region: CASSQDRTRAGNTIYF. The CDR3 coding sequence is TGCGCCAGCAGCCAAGATCGGACGCGGGCTGGAAACACCATATATTTT.

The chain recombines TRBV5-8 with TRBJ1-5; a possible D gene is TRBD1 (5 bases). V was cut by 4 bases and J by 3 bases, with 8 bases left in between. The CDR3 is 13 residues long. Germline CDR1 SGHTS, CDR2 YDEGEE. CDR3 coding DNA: TGTGCCAGCAGCCGACAGCACAATCAGCCCCAGCATTTT. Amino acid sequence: CASSRQHNQPQHF.

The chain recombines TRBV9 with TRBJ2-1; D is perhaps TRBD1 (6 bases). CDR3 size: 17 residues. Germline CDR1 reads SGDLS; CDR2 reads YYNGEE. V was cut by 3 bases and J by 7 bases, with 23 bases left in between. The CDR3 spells CASSGHPDGRGGNEQFF. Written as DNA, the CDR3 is TGTGCCAGCAGCGGACACCCCGACGGCAGGGGCGGAAATGAGCAGTTCTTC.

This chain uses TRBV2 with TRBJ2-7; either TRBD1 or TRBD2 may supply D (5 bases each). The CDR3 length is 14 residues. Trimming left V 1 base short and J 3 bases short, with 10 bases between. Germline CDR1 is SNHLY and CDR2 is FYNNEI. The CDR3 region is CASSEVLGGYEQYF. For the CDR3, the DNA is TGTGCCAGCAGTGAAGTGCTTGGGGGCTACGAGCAGTACTTC.

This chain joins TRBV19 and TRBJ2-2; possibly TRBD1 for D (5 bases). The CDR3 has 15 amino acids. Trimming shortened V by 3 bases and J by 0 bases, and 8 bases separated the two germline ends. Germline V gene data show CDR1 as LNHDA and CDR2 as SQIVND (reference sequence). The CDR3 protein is CASSISGTNTGELFF. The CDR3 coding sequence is TGTGCCAGTAGTATCTCAGGGACGAACACCGGGGAGCTGTTTTTT.

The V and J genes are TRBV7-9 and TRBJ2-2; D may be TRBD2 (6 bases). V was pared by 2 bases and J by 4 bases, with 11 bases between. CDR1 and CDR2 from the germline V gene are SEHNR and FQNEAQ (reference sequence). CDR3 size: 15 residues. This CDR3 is CASSLSGGITGELFF. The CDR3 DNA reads TGTGCCAGCAGCTTATCCGGCGGGATCACCGGGGAGCTGTTTTTT.

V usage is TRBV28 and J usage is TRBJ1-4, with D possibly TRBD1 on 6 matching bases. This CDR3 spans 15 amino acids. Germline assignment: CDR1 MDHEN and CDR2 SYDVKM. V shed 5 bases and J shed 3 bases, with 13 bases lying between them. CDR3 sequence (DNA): TGTGCCAGCAGTCGACAGGTGGGGCCTAATGAAAAACTGTTTTTT. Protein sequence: CASSRQVGPNEKLFF.

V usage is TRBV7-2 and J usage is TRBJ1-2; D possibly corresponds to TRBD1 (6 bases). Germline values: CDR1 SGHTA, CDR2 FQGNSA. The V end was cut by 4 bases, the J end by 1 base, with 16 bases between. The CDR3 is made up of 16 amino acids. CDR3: CASSYYPTGINYGYTF. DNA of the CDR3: TGTGCCAGCAGCTACTACCCGACAGGCATTAACTATGGCTACACCTTC. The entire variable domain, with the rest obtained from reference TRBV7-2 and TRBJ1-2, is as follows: GAGVSQSPSNKVTEKGKDVELRCDPISGHTALYWYRQSLGQGLEFLIYFQGNSAPDKSGLPSDRFSAERTGGSVSTLTIQRTQQEDSAVYLCASSYYPTGINYGYTFGSGTRLTVV.

CDR3 DNA sequence: TGCAGCGTTGACTGGGGGGCGGAGCAGTTCTTC. Translation: CSVDWGAEQFF. The rearrangement uses TRBV29-1 and TRBJ2-1; either TRBD1 or TRBD2 may fit D (6 bases each). Trimming took off 3 bases at V and 10 bases at J, with 10 bases between the two ends. The CDR3 has 11 residues. Per the germline V gene, CDR1 is SQVTM and CDR2 is ANQGSEA.

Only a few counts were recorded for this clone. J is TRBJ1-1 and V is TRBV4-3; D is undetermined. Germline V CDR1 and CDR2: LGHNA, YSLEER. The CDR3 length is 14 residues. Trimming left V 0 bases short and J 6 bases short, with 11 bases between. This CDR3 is CASSQDRKPPEAFF. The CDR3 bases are TGCGCCAGCAGCCAAGACAGGAAACCCCCTGAAGCTTTCTTT.

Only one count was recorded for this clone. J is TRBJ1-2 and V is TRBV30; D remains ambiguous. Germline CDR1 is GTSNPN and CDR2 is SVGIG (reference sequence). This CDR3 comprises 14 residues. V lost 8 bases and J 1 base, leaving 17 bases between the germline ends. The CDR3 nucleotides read TGTGCCCTGAGTAGCGACGGACTTAACTATGGCTACACCTTC. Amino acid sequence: CALSSDGLNYGYTF. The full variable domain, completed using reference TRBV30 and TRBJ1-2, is SQTIHQWPATLVQPVGSPLSLECTVEGTSNPNLYWYRQAAGRGLQLLFYSVGIGQISSEVPQNLSASRPQDRQFILSSKKLLLSDSGFYLCALSSDGLNYGYTFGSGTRLTVV.

CDR3 sequence: CASSLGTGLNTEAFF. For the CDR3, the DNA is TGTGCCAGCAGCTTAGGTACAGGGTTGAACACTGAAGCTTTCTTT. The chain combines TRBV7-3 with TRBJ1-1, with a tentative D call TRBD1 (6 bases). Deletions cut 2 bases from V and 0 bases from J, with 10 bases between. There are 15 residues in the CDR3. Germline lookup yields CDR1 SGHTA and CDR2 FQGTGA.

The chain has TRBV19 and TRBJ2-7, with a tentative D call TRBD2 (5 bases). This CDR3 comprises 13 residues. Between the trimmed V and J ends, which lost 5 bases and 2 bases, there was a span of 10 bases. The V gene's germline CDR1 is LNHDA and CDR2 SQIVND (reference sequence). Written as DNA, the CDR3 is TGTGCCAGTAGTGCCTCCGGGACCTACGAGCAGTACTTC. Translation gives CASSASGTYEQYF.

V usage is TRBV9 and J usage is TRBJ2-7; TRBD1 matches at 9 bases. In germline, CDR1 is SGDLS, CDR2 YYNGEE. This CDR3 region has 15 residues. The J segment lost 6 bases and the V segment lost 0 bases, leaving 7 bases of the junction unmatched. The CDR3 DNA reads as TGTGCCAGCAGCGTAGCGGGGACAGGGAGTAGCGAGCAGTACTTC. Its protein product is CASSVAGTGSSEQYF.

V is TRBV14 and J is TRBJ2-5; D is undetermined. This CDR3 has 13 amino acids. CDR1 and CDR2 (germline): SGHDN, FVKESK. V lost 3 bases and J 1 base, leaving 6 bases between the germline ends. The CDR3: CASSQWGQETQYF. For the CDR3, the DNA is TGTGCCAGCAGCCAGTGGGGCCAAGAGACCCAGTACTTC.

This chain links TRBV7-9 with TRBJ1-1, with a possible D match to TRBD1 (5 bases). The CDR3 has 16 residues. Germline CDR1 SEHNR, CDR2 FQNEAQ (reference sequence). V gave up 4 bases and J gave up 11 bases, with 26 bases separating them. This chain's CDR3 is CASSSALRDSQSSAFF. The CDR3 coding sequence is TGTGCCAGCAGCTCAGCTCTCCGGGACTCTCAAAGCTCGGCTTTCTTT.

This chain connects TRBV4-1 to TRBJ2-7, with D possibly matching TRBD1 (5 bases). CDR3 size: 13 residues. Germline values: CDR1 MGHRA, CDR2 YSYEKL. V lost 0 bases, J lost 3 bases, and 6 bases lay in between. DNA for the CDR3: TGCGCCAGCAGCCAAGATCAGGGCTACGAGCAGTACTTC. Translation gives CASSQDQGYEQYF.

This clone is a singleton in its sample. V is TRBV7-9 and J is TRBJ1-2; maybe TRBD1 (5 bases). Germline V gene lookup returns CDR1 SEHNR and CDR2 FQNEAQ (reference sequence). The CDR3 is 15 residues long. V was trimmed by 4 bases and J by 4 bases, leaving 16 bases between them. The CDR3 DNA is TGTGCCAGCAGCTCCGGGACCACCTTCCTCTATGGCTACACCTTC. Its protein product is CASSSGTTFLYGYTF.

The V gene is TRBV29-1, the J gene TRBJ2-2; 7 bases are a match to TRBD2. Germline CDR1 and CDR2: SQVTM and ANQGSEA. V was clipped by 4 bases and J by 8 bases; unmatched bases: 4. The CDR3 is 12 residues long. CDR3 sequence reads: CSVVSGRGELFF. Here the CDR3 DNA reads TGCAGCGTTGTTAGCGGGCGTGGGGAGCTGTTTTTT.

The CDR3 bases are TGTGCCAGCAGCTTGGAAAGGACAGTATTCTATGGCTACACCTTC. This codes for CASSLERTVFYGYTF. The gene calls are TRBV5-4 and TRBJ1-2; TRBD1 is a possible D gene (6 bases). The V end lost 0 bases, the J end lost 4 bases, and 13 bases lay between the germline ends. From germline, CDR1 is SGHNT and CDR2 YYREEE (reference sequence). The CDR3 spans 15 residues.

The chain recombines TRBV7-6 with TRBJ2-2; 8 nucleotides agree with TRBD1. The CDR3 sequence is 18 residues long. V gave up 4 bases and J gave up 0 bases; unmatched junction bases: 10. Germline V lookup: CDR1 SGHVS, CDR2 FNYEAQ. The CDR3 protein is CASSYDRGSTPNTGELFF. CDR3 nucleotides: TGTGCCAGCAGCTACGACAGGGGAAGTACCCCGAACACCGGGGAGCTGTTTTTT.

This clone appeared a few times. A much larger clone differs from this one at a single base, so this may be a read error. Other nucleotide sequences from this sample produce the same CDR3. The CDR3 DNA is TGTGCCAGCAGTTATTCAGGGGGCAATCAGCCCCAGCATTTT. It translates to CASSYSGGNQPQHF. The V and J genes are TRBV6-5 and TRBJ1-5; maybe TRBD1 (6 bases). Germline V gives CDR1 MNHEY, CDR2 SVGAGI. Trimming took 3 bases from V and 2 from J, leaving 8 bases between them. This CDR3 has 14 amino acids.

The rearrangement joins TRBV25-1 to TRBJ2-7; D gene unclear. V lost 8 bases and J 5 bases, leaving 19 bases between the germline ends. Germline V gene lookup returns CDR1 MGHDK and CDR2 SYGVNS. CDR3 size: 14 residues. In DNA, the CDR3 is TGTGCCAGCGGACCGGTGACCCAAGTCGACGAGCAGTACTTC. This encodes CASGPVTQVDEQYF.

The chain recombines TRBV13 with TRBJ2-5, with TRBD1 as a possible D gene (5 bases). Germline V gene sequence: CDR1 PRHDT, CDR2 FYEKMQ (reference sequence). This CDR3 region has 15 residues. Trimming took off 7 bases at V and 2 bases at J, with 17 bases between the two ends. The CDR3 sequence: CASTIDGHKQETQYF. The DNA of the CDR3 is TGTGCCAGCACCATAGACGGACATAAACAAGAGACCCAGTACTTC.